This T cell receptor (beta chain) was sequenced for a study of shared clonotypes between healthy human individuals. Germline CDR1 and CDR2: LNHDA and SQIVND (reference sequence). With 4 bases removed from V and 5 bases from J, the gap between germline ends came to 11 bases. The CDR3 totals 13 residues. Terminally differentiated effector memory CD45RA+ cells were left out of the naive CD8 fraction, which was CD45RO-negative and positively selected for CCR7. The data were produced by immunoSEQ multiplex PCR, yet TCRdb's version contains in-frame clones alone and is incomplete. The sample records about 2.2 million clones, about 94% being singletons.

The chain couples TRBV19 to TRBJ1-1, with D uncertain. This TCR was sampled from a young man in good health. Some clones in this sample may be carry-over from other donors' samples. Sequencing used naive CD8+ T cells from PBMCs. The CDR3 is CASSRYGKTEAFF. The CDR3 nucleotides read TGTGCCAGTAGTAGGTACGGTAAAACTGAAGCTTTCTTT.